The clone carrying this T cell receptor beta chain was seen only once. Its antigen is not known. The RNA input was 0.5 to 1 ug, and it was reverse transcribed with random hexamers. Amplification of the TCR beta CDR3 was carried out by immunoSEQ multiplex PCR, which spanned a total of 54 Vbeta and 13 Jbeta segments. Each CDR3 protein gets one entry after TCRdb re-called the immunoSEQ multiplex PCR reads with MiXCR. The profile shows roughly 200,000 distinct CDR3 sequences, roughly 94% of them singletons. The ends were cut back, 1 base at V and 8 bases at J, with 11 bases in the middle. This CDR3 spans 14 amino acids. Germline V gene lookup returns CDR1 SGHTA and CDR2 FQGNSA. This specimen belongs to a study of CD8 T cells in Susac syndrome. The study used treatment-naive patients who had stable or active relapsing-remitting disease as multiple sclerosis controls. Negative isolation yielded CD4+ and CD8+ T cells, and FACS enriched TEMRA cells.

General study results and limits: As acknowledged by the study, its TCR sequencing and HLA analysis included a relatively small number of individuals.

Input material: CD4+ T cells from PBMCs. The chain couples TRBV7-2 to TRBJ1-4; weak D call: TRBD1 (6 bases). The clonotype comes from a human donor with multiple sclerosis. In DNA, the CDR3 is TGTGCCAGCAGCTTAGGGCGGGGGCCCGAAAAACTGTTTTTT. Protein sequence: CASSLGRGPEKLFF.